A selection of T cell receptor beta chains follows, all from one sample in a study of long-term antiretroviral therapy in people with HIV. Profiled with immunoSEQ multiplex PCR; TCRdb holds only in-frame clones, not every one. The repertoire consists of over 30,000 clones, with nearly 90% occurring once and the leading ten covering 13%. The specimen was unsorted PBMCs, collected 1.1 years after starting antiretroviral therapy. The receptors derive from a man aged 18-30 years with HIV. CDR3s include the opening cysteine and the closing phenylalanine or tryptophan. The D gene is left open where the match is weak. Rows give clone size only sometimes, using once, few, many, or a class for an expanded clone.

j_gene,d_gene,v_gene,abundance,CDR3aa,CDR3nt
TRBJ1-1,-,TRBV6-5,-,CASSQRLVSSTEAFF,TGTGCCAGCAGCCAAAGATTAGTTTCGAGCACTGAAGCTTTCTTT
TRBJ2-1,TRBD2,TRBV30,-,CAWSLSGGAYNEQFF,TGTGCCTGGAGTTTGAGCGGGGGCGCCTACAATGAGCAGTTCTTC
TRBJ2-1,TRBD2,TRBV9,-,CASSARDYYTDEQFF,TGTGCCAGCAGCGCCCGGGACTACTACACCGACGAGCAGTTCTTC
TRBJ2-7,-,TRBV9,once,CASSPQSGSRFQYF,TGTGCCAGCAGCCCTCAATCAGGCTCCCGGTTCCAGTACTTC
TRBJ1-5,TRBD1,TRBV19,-,CASSPGQGRNQPQHF,TGTGCCAGTAGTCCCGGACAGGGTCGCAATCAGCCCCAGCATTTT
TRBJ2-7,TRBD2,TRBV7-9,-,CASSFLSSGYEQYF,TGTGCCAGCAGCTTTTTGTCTAGCGGCTACGAGCAGTACTTC
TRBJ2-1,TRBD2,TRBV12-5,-,CASGPGALAGVDNEQFF,TGTGCTAGTGGTCCGGGCGCACTAGCGGGAGTCGACAATGAGCAGTTCTTC
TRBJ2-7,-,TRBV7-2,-,CASSLAKNSYEQYF,TGTGCCAGCAGCTTAGCGAAGAATTCCTACGAGCAGTACTTC
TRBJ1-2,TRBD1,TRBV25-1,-,CASSEQEGADGYTF,TGTGCCAGCAGTGAGCAGGAGGGGGCGGATGGCTACACCTTC
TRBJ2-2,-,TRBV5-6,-,CASSYDRTGELFF,TGTGCCAGCAGCTACGACAGGACCGGGGAGCTGTTTTTT
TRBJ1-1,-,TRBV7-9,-,CASSLEGDTEAFF,TGTGCCAGCAGCTTAGAAGGGGACACTGAAGCTTTCTTT
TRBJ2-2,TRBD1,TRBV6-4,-,CASSADRGQNTGELFF,TGTGCCAGCAGTGCAGACAGGGGGCAGAACACCGGGGAGCTGTTTTTT
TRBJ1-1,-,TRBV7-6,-,CASSLNKNTEAFF,TGTGCCAGCAGCTTAAACAAGAACACTGAAGCTTTCTTT
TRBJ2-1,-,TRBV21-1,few,CASSKEGGRAGSYNEQFF,TGTGCCAGCAGCAAAGAGGGCGGGAGGGCCGGGTCCTACAATGAGCAGTTCTTC
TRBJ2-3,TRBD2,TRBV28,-,CASSLAGVGGADTQYF,TGTGCCAGCAGCCTAGCGGGAGTTGGGGGGGCAGATACGCAGTATTTT
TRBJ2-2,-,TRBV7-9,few,CASSLVLTGELFF,TGTGCCAGCAGCTTAGTTTTGACCGGGGAGCTGTTTTTT
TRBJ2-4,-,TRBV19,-,CASSMALAKNIQYF,TGTGCCAGTAGTATGGCCCTAGCCAAAAACATTCAGTACTTC
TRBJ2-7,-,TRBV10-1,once,CARQGTLFYEQYF,TGCGCCAGACAAGGGACCCTATTTTACGAGCAGTACTTC
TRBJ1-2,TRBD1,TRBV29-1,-,CSGSGTGGYRNYGYTF,TGCAGCGGTTCCGGGACAGGCGGCTATAGGAACTATGGCTACACCTTC
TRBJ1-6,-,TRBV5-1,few,CASSAGTLAYNSPLHF,TGCGCCAGCAGCGCCGGGACCCTCGCATATAATTCACCCCTCCACTTT
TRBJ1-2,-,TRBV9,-,CASSVGLGYTF,TGTGCCAGCAGCGTAGGGTTAGGCTACACCTTC
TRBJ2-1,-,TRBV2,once,CASNGGASYNEQFF,TGTGCCAGCAATGGGGGGGCGTCGTACAATGAGCAGTTCTTC
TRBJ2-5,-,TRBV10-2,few,CASSHLRQAETQYF,TGCGCCAGCAGTCACTTACGACAGGCGGAGACCCAGTACTTC
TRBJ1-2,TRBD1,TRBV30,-,CAWSVRGQGRNYGYTF,TGTGCCTGGAGTGTTAGAGGACAGGGCCGAAACTATGGCTACACCTTC
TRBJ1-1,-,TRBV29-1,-,CSVQRLEGTEAFF,TGCAGCGTTCAGCGGTTGGAGGGCACTGAAGCTTTCTTT
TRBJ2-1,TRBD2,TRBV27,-,CASSSIAGGSVFKQFF,TGTGCCAGCAGTTCAATAGCGGGGGGCTCCGTTTTTAAGCAGTTCTTC
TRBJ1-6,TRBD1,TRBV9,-,CASSVGVGDRLNSPLHF,TGTGCCAGCAGCGTAGGGGTAGGGGACAGGCTTAATTCACCCCTCCACTTT